The clone carrying this T cell receptor beta chain has at least ten counts. This entry is derived from a study of T-cell reconstitution after alpha-beta-depleted transplantation in children. Trimming pared 1 base from V and 7 bases from J, leaving 17 bases between. CDR1 MGHRA and CDR2 YSYEKL come from the germline V gene. This CDR3 contains 15 residues. Preparation of the TCRbeta library involved a method that used unique molecular identifiers. TCRdb used MiXCR to reprocess the PCR reads, holding one entry per CDR3 protein. Of a few hundred thousand distinct CDR3 sequences detected, 10% appear once; the ten largest clones hold 2% to 3%.

Specimen: PBMCs from the stem cell graft donor, collected from the stem cell graft. The rearrangement joins TRBV4-1 to TRBJ2-7; a possible D gene is TRBD1 (5 bases). The TCR originated in a human donor who donated a stem cell graft to a child with acute lymphoblastic leukemia. CDR3 sequence (DNA): TGCGCCAGCAGCCAAGTGCTACAGGCCAAAGGGGAGCAGTACTTC. Translating it yields CASSQVLQAKGEQYF.